This T cell receptor (beta chain) was documented in a study of low-dose radiotherapy and immunotherapy resistance in tumors. cDNA synthesis used a TRAV/TRBV-specific primer set for both chains. TCRs were amplified for roughly 20 PCR cycles with a constant-region primer and V-primer adapter. TCRdb re-called the reads through MiXCR, storing one row per CDR3 protein. The table shows 65,000 to 95,000 distinct CDR3 sequences, with under 20% occurring only once. Documented time point: after trial treatment. The sample's treatment: LDRT plus nivolumab, ipilimumab, low-dose cyclophosphamide and aspirin (RACIN trial). The sample holds many counts of this clonotype. V was pared by 1 base and J by 2 bases, with 8 bases between. Germline CDR1 SGHTA, CDR2 FQGNSA. This CDR3 is built from 14 residues.

Sequenced here: PBMCs, sampled after low-dose radiotherapy plus immunotherapy. The receptor's source is a male donor with prostate cancer. The chain couples TRBV7-2 to TRBJ1-2; D not certain. In nucleotides, the CDR3 is TGTGCCAGCAGCTTAGACCCCAGGAACTATGGCTACACCTTC. Its translation: CASSLDPRNYGYTF.